The clone carrying this TCR beta chain was found once. Antigen specificity is unknown. Libraries were prepared by immunoSEQ multiplex PCR; TCRdb keeps only in-frame clonotypes and omits some of them. The table lists approximately 1.4 million clones, under 99% of them singletons, with 0.45% in the top ten. Germline V gene data show CDR1 as SGHRS and CDR2 as YFSETQ. This CDR3 spans 15 amino acids. The V gene lost 1 base and the J gene lost 1 base, with 10 bases spanning the gap. The data derive from a study of shared clonotypes between healthy human individuals. Whole-study findings and limits: Larger richness was generally estimated for naive than memory subsets. Exclusively blood specimens were collected; tissue repertoires likely differ.

The V gene is TRBV5-1, the J gene TRBJ2-3; D remains unclear. The sample comprised naive CD4+ T cells sorted from blood. The subset is: CD45RA+ positively selected. The TCR originated in a young man in good health. The CDR3 region has the DNA TGCGCCAGCAGCTTGAATCCATTAGGCACAGATACGCAGTATTTT. Protein product: CASSLNPLGTDTQYF.